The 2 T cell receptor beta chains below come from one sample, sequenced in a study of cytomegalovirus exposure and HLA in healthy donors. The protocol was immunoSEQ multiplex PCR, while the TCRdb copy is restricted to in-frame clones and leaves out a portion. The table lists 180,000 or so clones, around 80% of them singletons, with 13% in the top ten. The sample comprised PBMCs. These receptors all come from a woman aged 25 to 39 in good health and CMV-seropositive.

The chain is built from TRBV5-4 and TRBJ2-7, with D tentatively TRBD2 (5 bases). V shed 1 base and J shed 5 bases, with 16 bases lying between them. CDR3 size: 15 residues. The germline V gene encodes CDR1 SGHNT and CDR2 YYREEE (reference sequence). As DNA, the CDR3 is TGTGCCAGCAGCTTGAGCTCGCGGCCCGGGAACGAGCAGTACTTC. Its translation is CASSLSSRPGNEQYF.

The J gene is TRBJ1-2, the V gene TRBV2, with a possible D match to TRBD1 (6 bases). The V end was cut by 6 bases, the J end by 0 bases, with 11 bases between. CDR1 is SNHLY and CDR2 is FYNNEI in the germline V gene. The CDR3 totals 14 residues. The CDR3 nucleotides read TGTGCCAGCAGGATGGACAGACCTAACTATGGCTACACCTTC. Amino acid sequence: CASRMDRPNYGYTF.